This T cell receptor (beta chain) was obtained from a study of blood T cell repertoires in COVID-19. Study in general: Both acute and convalescent COVID-19 samples were obtained from the United States, Italy and Spain. T cells, B-cell-depleted T cells, or PBMCs provided the cDNA or gDNA that served as material.

The CDR3 has 17 residues. Germline V gene data show CDR1 as MNHNS and CDR2 as SASEGT. The V segment lost 2 bases and the J segment 2 bases; nucleotides outside the gene matches: 9. Residents of over 20 US areas, aged about 18 to 89 years, made up the participants. Recovery among Cohort 3 donors was established by two negative PCRs, clearance, or symptom resolution. Sequenced by immunoSEQ multiplex PCR; TCRdb stores in-frame clones only, minus some. The sample has 240,000 or so clones; roughly 88% are singletons. This clonotype was obtained from a woman between 45 and 60 years old who had recovered from COVID-19. Input material: PBMCs or T cells enriched from blood (not recorded which). The chain uses TRBV6-1 and TRBJ1-1, with 9 bases lining up with TRBD1. The CDR3 DNA sequence: TGTGCCAGCAGTGAAATAATACAGGGGGCTTCCAACACTGAAGCTTTCTTT. This translates into CASSEIIQGASNTEAFF.